The following is a T cell receptor beta chain sequence with its context. These data belong to a study of naive CD8 T cells in extremely preterm neonates. Using immunoSEQ multiplex PCR, the repertoire was profiled, and TCRdb retains in-frame clones only, with some absent. The sample has more than 5,500 clones, roughly 97% seen once. There are 16 residues in the CDR3. The J segment lost 5 bases and the V segment lost 6 bases, leaving 11 bases of the junction unmatched. CDR1 and CDR2 from the germline V gene are SGHRS and YFSETQ. This receptor was obtained from a human donor in good health. Sequenced material: naive CD8+ T cells from blood. This chain uses TRBV5-1 with TRBJ2-1; 10 bases are a match to TRBD1. The CDR3 protein is CASKAGQGTTNNEQFF. As DNA, the CDR3 is TGCGCCAGCAAGGCGGGACAGGGGACAACGAACAATGAGCAGTTCTTC.